A selection of T cell receptor beta chains follows, all from one sample in a study of blood T cell repertoires in COVID-19. Profiling relied on immunoSEQ multiplex PCR, and the TCRdb table lists in-frame clones only, not all of them. The sample shows roughly 220,000 clones, 75% to 85% of them seen only once. The sequenced sample consisted of peripheral blood. Receptors originate from a woman aged 40-49 years who had recovered from COVID-19. Each CDR3 is given with its conserved first and last residue. Fields, in order: V gene, clone size, D gene, J gene, CDR3 protein, CDR3 DNA. The D gene is left open where the match is weak. Only some rows state a clone size, as once, few, many or a class for expanded clones.

TRBV19	NA	NA	TRBJ2-5	CASSPEVGETQYF	TGTGCCAGTAGTCCGGAGGTCGGAGAGACCCAGTACTTC
TRBV18	NA	TRBD2	TRBJ2-3	CASSPNGGTLSYF	TGTGCCAGCTCACCTAACGGGGGGACCCTTTCGTATTTT
TRBV7-2	NA	NA	TRBJ2-5	CASSLARGGQWTQYF	TGTGCCAGCAGCTTAGCGAGGGGGGGGCAGTGGACCCAGTACTTC
TRBV12-3/TRBV12-4	NA	NA	TRBJ1-5	CASSWLEDQPQHF	TGTGCCAGCAGTTGGCTCGAGGATCAGCCCCAGCATTTT
TRBV5-1	NA	TRBD1	TRBJ2-5	CASSAGTVQETQYF	TGCGCCAGCAGCGCTGGGACAGTCCAAGAGACCCAGTACTTC
TRBV5-6	few	NA	TRBJ2-1	CASSSGGVDWYNEQFF	TGTGCCAGCAGTTCTGGTGGGGTGGACTGGTACAATGAGCAGTTCTTC
TRBV2	NA	TRBD1	TRBJ1-2	CASRRGTGDGYTF	TGTGCCAGCAGGCGTGGGACAGGGGATGGCTACACCTTC
TRBV6-5	NA	TRBD1	TRBJ1-5	CASLETGVQPQHF	TGTGCCAGCTTGGAGACAGGGGTACAGCCCCAGCATTTT
TRBV29-1	NA	TRBD2	TRBJ2-1	CSAEGRGGSSKFF	TGCAGCGCCGAGGGGCGGGGGGGCTCTAGCAAGTTCTTC
TRBV6-1	NA	NA	TRBJ1-4	CASSGTQGSWATNEKLFF	TGTGCCAGCAGTGGCACACAGGGTTCTTGGGCAACTAATGAAAAACTGTTTTTT
TRBV30	NA	TRBD1	TRBJ2-1	CAFRQGASGNEQFF	TGTGCCTTCCGACAGGGGGCCTCGGGCAATGAGCAGTTCTTC
TRBV5-1	NA	TRBD1	TRBJ1-4	CASSTGTVNEKLFF	TGCGCCAGCAGCACCGGGACAGTTAATGAAAAACTGTTTTTT
TRBV5-1	NA	TRBD1	TRBJ1-2	CASSLGGPPGQGGTNYGYTF	TGCGCCAGCAGTTTGGGCGGCCCCCCGGGACAGGGAGGAACTAACTATGGCTACACCTTC
TRBV2	NA	NA	TRBJ1-4	CASSEGRGNEKLFF	TGTGCCAGCAGTGAAGGAAGGGGTAATGAAAAACTGTTTTTT
TRBV4-3	NA	NA	TRBJ1-1	CASSQMTADTEAFF	TGCGCCAGCAGCCAGATGACAGCTGACACTGAAGCTTTCTTT
TRBV11-3	NA	TRBD1	TRBJ1-1	CASSSFGTANTEAFF	TGTGCCAGCAGCTCGTTCGGGACAGCGAACACTGAAGCTTTCTTT
TRBV19	NA	NA	TRBJ1-6	CASSIGLGNSPLHF	TGTGCCAGTAGTATCGGACTGGGTAATTCACCCCTCCACTTT
TRBV19	NA	NA	TRBJ2-5	CASSIGQQETQYF	TGTGCCAGTAGTATAGGCCAGCAAGAGACCCAGTACTTC
TRBV20-1	NA	TRBD2	TRBJ2-1	CSASDGTSGYNEQFF	TGCAGTGCTAGTGACGGGACTAGCGGATACAATGAGCAGTTCTTC
TRBV5-4	NA	TRBD1	TRBJ1-1	CASRPDRGTEAFF	TGTGCCAGCAGACCCGACAGGGGTACTGAAGCTTTCTTT
TRBV7-2	NA	NA	TRBJ1-2	CASSLALGAYGYTF	TGTGCCAGCAGCTTAGCGCTAGGGGCATATGGCTACACCTTC
TRBV7-2	NA	NA	TRBJ2-7	CASSLVAGGLGYEQYF	TGTGCCAGCAGCTTAGTTGCAGGGGGACTAGGCTACGAGCAGTACTTC
TRBV19	NA	TRBD1	TRBJ2-7	CASSPDKTGFGEQYF	TGTGCCAGTAGCCCGGATAAGACAGGGTTTGGCGAGCAGTACTTC
TRBV2	NA	NA	TRBJ2-5	CASRREQETQYF	TGTGCCAGCAGGAGAGAGCAAGAGACCCAGTACTTC
TRBV12-3/TRBV12-4	few	NA	TRBJ1-1	CASSLSWSEAFF	TGTGCCAGCAGTTTATCATGGAGTGAAGCTTTCTTT
TRBV5-1	NA	NA	TRBJ1-2	CASGDTSYYGYTF	TGCGCCAGCGGAGATACTAGCTACTATGGCTACACCTTC
TRBV2	NA	NA	TRBJ1-2	CASLRWGGDYGYTF	TGTGCCAGCCTACGCTGGGGAGGGGACTATGGCTACACCTTC
TRBV9	NA	NA	TRBJ2-7	CASSVGTDLPYEQYF	TGTGCCAGCAGCGTAGGGACAGACCTTCCCTACGAGCAGTACTTC
TRBV7-8	NA	TRBD1	TRBJ1-2	CASSPRTGGGVGGYTF	TGTGCCAGCAGCCCACGGACAGGGGGCGGCGTAGGTGGCTACACCTTC
TRBV4-1	NA	TRBD2	TRBJ2-3	CASSQASGRGTDTQYF	TGCGCCAGCAGCCAGGCTAGCGGGAGGGGGACAGATACGCAGTATTTT
TRBV23-1	NA	NA	TRBJ2-2	CASSRQGRGELFF	TGCGCCAGCAGTCGGCAGGGCAGGGGGGAGCTGTTTTTT
TRBV10-2	NA	NA	TRBJ1-1	CASSESIGGALAFF	TGCGCCAGCAGTGAGTCTATCGGGGGGGCGCTCGCTTTCTTT
TRBV5-4	NA	NA	TRBJ1-1	CASSLGGAGSVHKTGAFF	TGTGCCAGCAGCTTGGGCGGGGCAGGGTCGGTGCATAAGACTGGAGCTTTCTTT
TRBV6-2/TRBV6-3	NA	TRBD2	TRBJ2-1	CASSYSSGLAHEQFF	TGTGCCAGCAGTTACTCCTCGGGACTAGCCCATGAGCAGTTCTTC
TRBV7-9	NA	TRBD1	TRBJ1-2	CASSSQGARYGYTF	TGTGCCAGCAGCTCGCAGGGGGCACGCTATGGCTACACCTTC
TRBV4-1	NA	NA	TRBJ2-5	CASSQEAGLETQYF	TGCGCCAGCAGCCAAGAAGCGGGTCTGGAGACCCAGTACTTC
TRBV11-2	NA	TRBD2	TRBJ2-3	CASSRRLAGGSTDTQYF	TGTGCCAGCAGCAGAAGACTAGCGGGGGGTAGCACAGATACGCAGTATTTT
TRBV29-1	NA	NA	TRBJ2-1	CSGSEWGLNNEQFF	TGCAGCGGAAGCGAGTGGGGGCTAAACAATGAGCAGTTCTTC
TRBV5-1	NA	TRBD1	TRBJ2-7	CASSPEGTGEGEQYF	TGCGCCAGCAGCCCGGAGGGGACAGGGGAGGGCGAGCAGTACTTC
TRBV7-6	NA	TRBD1	TRBJ1-2	CASSLSATGVAHGYTF	TGTGCCAGCAGCTTATCTGCCACAGGGGTGGCTCATGGCTACACCTTC
TRBV10-3	NA	TRBD1	TRBJ1-4	CATQGLGEKLFF	TGTGCCACACAGGGGTTAGGGGAAAAACTGTTTTTT
TRBV19	NA	NA	TRBJ2-3	CASTRLGMSLPRTLTDTQYF	TGTGCCAGTACCCGCCTCGGGATGAGTCTCCCTCGGACTCTCACAGATACGCAGTATTTT
TRBV5-5	NA	NA	TRBJ1-2	CASSSGVPANGYTF	TGTGCCAGCAGCTCGGGGGTTCCTGCGAATGGCTACACCTTC
TRBV19	few	NA	TRBJ2-3	CASSIGRDNTQYF	TGTGCCAGTAGTATAGGACGGGACAATACGCAGTATTTT
TRBV7-2	NA	TRBD1	TRBJ1-2	CASSFSISGGLGYTF	TGTGCCAGCAGCTTCTCAATTTCAGGGGGCTTGGGCTACACCTTC
TRBV13	few	NA	TRBJ2-7	CASSLGTNNFHEQYF	TGTGCCAGCAGCTTAGGGACAAATAATTTCCACGAGCAGTACTTC
TRBV7-2	few	TRBD1	TRBJ2-7	CASSLVGGTGDPYEQYF	TGTGCCAGCAGCTTAGTTGGTGGGACAGGGGACCCCTACGAGCAGTACTTC
TRBV7-2	NA	NA	TRBJ1-2	CASSPRGGGLNYGYTF	TGTGCCAGCAGCCCAAGAGGTGGCGGTTTAAACTATGGCTACACCTTC
TRBV5-1	NA	TRBD1	TRBJ2-7	CASSLGGGQGGYEQYF	TGCGCCAGCAGCTTGGGAGGGGGACAGGGAGGATACGAGCAGTACTTC
TRBV18	NA	TRBD1	TRBJ1-1	CASSPGGQGAFEAFF	TGTGCCAGCTCACCAGGGGGACAGGGGGCTTTTGAAGCTTTCTTT
TRBV5-1	NA	TRBD2	TRBJ2-1	CASSRDGTSGGDDEQFF	TGCGCCAGCAGCCGCGACGGGACTAGCGGGGGGGACGATGAGCAGTTCTTC